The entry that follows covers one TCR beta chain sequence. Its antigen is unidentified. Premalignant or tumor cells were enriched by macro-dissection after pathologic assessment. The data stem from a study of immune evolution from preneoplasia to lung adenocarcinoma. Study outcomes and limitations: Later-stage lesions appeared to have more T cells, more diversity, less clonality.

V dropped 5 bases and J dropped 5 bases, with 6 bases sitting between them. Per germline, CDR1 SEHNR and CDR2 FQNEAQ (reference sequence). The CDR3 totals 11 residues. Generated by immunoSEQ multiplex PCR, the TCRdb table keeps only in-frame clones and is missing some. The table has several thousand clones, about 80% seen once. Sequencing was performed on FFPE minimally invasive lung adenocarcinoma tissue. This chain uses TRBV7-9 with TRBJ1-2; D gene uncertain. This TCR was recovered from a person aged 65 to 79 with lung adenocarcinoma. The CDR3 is CASSVAYGYTF. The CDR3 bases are TGTGCCAGCAGCGTGGCATATGGCTACACCTTC. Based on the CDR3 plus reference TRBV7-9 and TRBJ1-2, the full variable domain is DTGVSQNPRHKITKRGQNVTFRCDPISEHNRLYWYRQTLGQGPEFLTYFQNEAQLEKSRLLSDRFSAERPKGSFSTLEIQRTEQGDSAMYLCASSVAYGYTFGSGTRLTVV.